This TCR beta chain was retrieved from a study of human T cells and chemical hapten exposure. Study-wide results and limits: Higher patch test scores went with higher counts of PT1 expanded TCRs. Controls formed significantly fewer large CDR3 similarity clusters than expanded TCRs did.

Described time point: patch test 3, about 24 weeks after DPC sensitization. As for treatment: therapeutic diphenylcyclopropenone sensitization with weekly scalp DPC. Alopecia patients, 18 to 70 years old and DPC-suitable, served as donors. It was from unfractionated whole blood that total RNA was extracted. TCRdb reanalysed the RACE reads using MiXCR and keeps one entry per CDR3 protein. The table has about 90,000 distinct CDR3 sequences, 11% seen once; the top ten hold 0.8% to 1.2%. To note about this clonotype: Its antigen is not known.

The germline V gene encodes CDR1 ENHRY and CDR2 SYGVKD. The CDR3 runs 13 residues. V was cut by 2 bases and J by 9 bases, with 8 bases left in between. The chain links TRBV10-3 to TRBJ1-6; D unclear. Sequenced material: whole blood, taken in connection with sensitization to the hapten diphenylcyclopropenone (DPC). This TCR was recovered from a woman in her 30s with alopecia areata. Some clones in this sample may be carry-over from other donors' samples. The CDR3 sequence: CAISENNSSPLHF. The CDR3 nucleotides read TGTGCCATCAGTGAGAACAATAGTTCACCCCTCCACTTT.